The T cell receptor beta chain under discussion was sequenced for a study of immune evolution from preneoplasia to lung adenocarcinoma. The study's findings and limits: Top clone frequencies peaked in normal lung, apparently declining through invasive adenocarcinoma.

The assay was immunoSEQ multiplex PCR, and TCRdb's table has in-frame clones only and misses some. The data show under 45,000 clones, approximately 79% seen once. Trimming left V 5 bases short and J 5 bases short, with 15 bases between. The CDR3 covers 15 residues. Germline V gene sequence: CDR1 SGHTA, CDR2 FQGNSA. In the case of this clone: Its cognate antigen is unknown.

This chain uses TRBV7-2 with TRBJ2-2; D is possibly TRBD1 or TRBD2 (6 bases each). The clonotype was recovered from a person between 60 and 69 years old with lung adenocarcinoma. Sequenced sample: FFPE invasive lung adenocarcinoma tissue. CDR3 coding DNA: TGTGCCAGCAGCCGGATGGGGGGCAGGACCGGGGAGCTGTTTTTT. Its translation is CASSRMGGRTGELFF.